This TCR beta chain was captured in a study of T cells after posttransplantation cyclophosphamide. CDR3 length: 16 residues. Germline V gene sequence: CDR1 SGHDN, CDR2 FVKESK. Trimming took off 0 bases at V and 4 bases at J, with 15 bases between the two ends. Libraries were prepared by immunoSEQ multiplex PCR; TCRdb keeps only in-frame clonotypes and omits some of them. The table has approximately 5,400 clones, 90% to 95% seen once. This clonotype was sampled from a woman aged 60-70 years in good health, CMV-negative, and a related stem cell transplant donor. Sample: CD4+ T cells sorted from bone marrow. The chain employs TRBV14 and TRBJ1-1; D gene uncertain. The DNA for the CDR3 is TGTGCCAGCAGCCAAGAGGGGTTCGGGGAGAGCACTGAAGCTTTCTTT. It encodes CASSQEGFGESTEAFF. The full variable domain, with the rest looked up from reference TRBV14 and TRBJ1-1, is EAGVTQFPSHSVIEKGQTVTLRCDPISGHDNLYWYRRVMGKEIKFLLHFVKESKQDESGMPNNRFLAERTGGTYSTLKVQPAELEDSGVYFCASSQEGFGESTEAFFGQGTRLTVV.